These 10 T cell receptor beta chains were all obtained from the same sample, sequenced in a study of blood T cells in healthy people across ages. Alongside a J-beta primer mix, a sample-barcoded 5' primer served in a second PCR lasting about 7 to 11 cycles. TCRdb independently ran MiXCR on the 5' RACE reads; one entry per CDR3 protein. The sample carries about 650,000 distinct CDR3 sequences, over 40% recorded once. The source material was blood. These receptors originate from a woman aged 80 or over in good health.

As to this clonotype: A single base separates this from a much larger clone, so it may be a read error. The V call is TRBV20-1, the J call TRBJ2-1; TRBD1 matches 10 bases. CDR3 length: 13 amino acids. V gave up 6 bases and J gave up 13 bases; unmatched junction bases: 12. From germline, CDR1 is DFQATT and CDR2 SNEGSKA (reference sequence). The CDR3 bases are TGCAGTGCCAATCCCGGGACAGGGGAGACCCAGTTCTTC. Protein product: CSANPGTGETQFF.

Only one count was recorded for this clonotype. This chain joins TRBV5-1 and TRBJ1-2; D remains unclear. The CDR3 runs to 15 residues. Per the germline V gene, CDR1 is SGHRS and CDR2 is YFSETQ. V lost 5 bases, J lost 4 bases, and 18 bases lay in between. DNA for the CDR3: TGCGCCAGCAGTTTCTATTCCCATGGTACCTATGGCTACACCTTC. It codes for CASSFYSHGTYGYTF.

This clonotype was observed a handful of times. CDR3 nucleotides: TGTGCCAGCAGCTTGTATGGGGGCTCTAATGAGCAGTTCTTC. Its translation: CASSLYGGSNEQFF. This chain connects TRBV5-5 to TRBJ2-1; tentative D call: TRBD1 (6 bases). Germline loops: CDR1 SGHKS, CDR2 YYEKEE (reference sequence). Between the trimmed V and J ends, which lost 1 base and 7 bases, there was a span of 12 bases. This CDR3 has 14 amino acids.

The genes are TRBV7-9 and TRBJ1-1, with D possibly matching TRBD1 (6 bases). This CDR3 comprises 13 residues. Germline lookup yields CDR1 SEHNR and CDR2 FQNEAQ (reference sequence). V lost 4 bases to trimming and J lost 5 bases, with 11 bases between them. The chain's CDR3 is CASSWGGQTEAFF. As DNA, the CDR3 is TGTGCCAGCAGCTGGGGGGGGCAGACTGAAGCTTTCTTT.

As concerns this clonotype: A read error may be the cause here, since a much bigger clone is one base away. The chain carries TRBV29-1 and TRBJ2-7; D is possibly TRBD2 (5 bases). V was clipped by 7 bases and J by 6 bases, with 13 bases between them. Germline assignment: CDR1 SQVTM and CDR2 ANQGSEA. The CDR3 totals 11 residues. In nucleotides, the CDR3 is TGCAGCGCCCAGGCAGGAGGCGAGCAGTACTTC. Residues: CSAQAGGEQYF.

A remark on this clonotype: A read error may explain this, as a much larger clone is one base away. The chain is built from TRBV10-3 and TRBJ2-5; 7 bases agree with TRBD2. The CDR3 runs to 17 residues. The germline V gene has CDR1 ENHRY and CDR2 SYGVKD. The trim removed 4 bases at V and 11 bases at J, leaving 22 bases unmatched. The chain's CDR3 is CAISASIAGYSHNEQYF. The DNA of the CDR3 is TGTGCCATCAGTGCCTCCATAGCGGGTTACTCTCACAATGAGCAGTACTTC.

A remark on this clonotype: This may come from a read error, since a much larger clone is one base off. The chain couples TRBV5-1 to TRBJ2-5; D gene uncertain. The CDR3 runs to 12 residues. Trimming shortened V by 4 bases and J by 11 bases, and 15 bases separated the two germline ends. Per germline, CDR1 SGHRS and CDR2 YFSETQ. CDR3 protein: CASSIDSNEQYF. The CDR3 bases are TGCGCCAGCAGCATCGATAGCAATGAGCAGTACTTC.

This clonotype was observed a handful of times. The chain is built from TRBV12-3 or TRBV12-4 and TRBJ1-2; D unclear. This CDR3 contains 17 residues. V lost 2 bases and J lost 4, with 20 bases in between. DNA of the CDR3: TGTGCCAGCAGTTTAAGGGCGGGCGGCCCCAGCCCCTATGGCTACACCTTC. Its protein product is CASSLRAGGPSPYGYTF.

The chain carries TRBV29-1 and TRBJ2-3; 7 bases line up with TRBD2. CDR1 is SQVTM, CDR2 ANQGSEA, per germline. V shed 2 bases and J 2 bases; nucleotides not matched to a gene: 7. The CDR3 sequence is 15 residues long. CDR3 protein: CSVETLLAPTDTQYF. CDR3 DNA sequence: TGCAGCGTTGAAACCTTACTAGCGCCCACAGATACGCAGTATTTT.

The J gene is TRBJ2-7, the V gene TRBV6-5, with 9 bases lining up with TRBD1. Germline values: CDR1 MNHEY, CDR2 SVGAGI. The CDR3 length is 15 residues. Losses at the gene ends were 6 bases for V and 3 bases for J; bases not matched to a gene: 9. DNA of the CDR3: TGTGCCAGCAGCTCCCCGGGACAGGGCTTCTACGAGCAGTACTTC. Translating it yields CASSSPGQGFYEQYF.